These 14 T cell receptor beta chains were all obtained from the same sample, sequenced in a study of blood T cell repertoires in COVID-19 (dated by TCRdb to 2020 to 2021). The method behind the library was the immunoSEQ multiplex PCR assay. As stored in TCRdb, this immuneACCESS dataset retains in-frame rearrangements with V and J assigned. A fraction of the clones does not appear; measured against another copy, unresolved V genes explain less than half of the discrepancy, and the remainder lacks a known reason. In all, the sample holds roughly 180,000 clones, and more than 65% of those were seen once. The top ten hold around 5.1% of the sample. Sequencing was done on a sample of PBMCs or T cells enriched from blood (not recorded which). Every receptor here comes from a woman in her forties with acute COVID-19.

The chain combines TRBV7-2 with TRBJ1-5, with 8 positions matching TRBD1. Unmatched junction bases numbered 5, after V lost 3 bases and J lost 4 bases. Germline V gene lookup returns CDR1 SGHTA and CDR2 FQGNSA. The CDR3 contains 15 residues. The CDR3 bases are TGTGCCAGCAGCTTCACGGGACAGGCAAATCAGCCCCAGCATTTT. This encodes CASSFTGQANQPQHF.

V is TRBV12-2 and J is TRBJ2-3; the table's TRBD1 call for D was not verified on the DNA. TRBV12-2 has pseudogene status. The CDR3 spans 16 residues. CDR3 nucleotides: TGTGCAAGTCGCTTAAGGACAGGGGAGGGTTTTGCTACGCAGTATTTT. Encoded protein: CASRLRTGEGFATQYF.

This chain uses TRBV5-4 with TRBJ1-2; 9 bases are shared with TRBD1. Trimming cost V 3 bases and J 6 bases; bases outside gene matches: 6. Germline assignment: CDR1 SGHNT and CDR2 YYREEE (reference sequence). There are 14 residues in the CDR3. The CDR3, as DNA: TGTGCCAGCAGCTCCGTACAGGGGGCAAATGGCTACACCTTC. This sequence encodes CASSSVQGANGYTF.

The V call is TRBV7-3, the J call TRBJ2-1; D is unclear. Germline lookup yields CDR1 SGHTA and CDR2 FQGTGA. Trimming pared 0 bases from V and 9 bases from J, leaving 12 bases between. CDR3 length: 14 residues. The CDR3 DNA reads TGTGCCAGCAGCTTAACGAGGCTAGATGGTGAGCAGTTCTTC. Protein sequence: CASSLTRLDGEQFF.

The chain joins TRBV10-3 to TRBJ1-1; TRBD1 matches at 7 bases. Germline V gene data show CDR1 as ENHRY and CDR2 as SYGVKD. CDR3 length: 18 residues. Trimming removed 6 bases from V and 0 bases from J; junction bases left unmatched: 16. Written as DNA, the CDR3 is TGTGCCATCAGATATTTTACAGGGGCCCCGGGCATGAACACTGAAGCTTTCTTT. It codes for CAIRYFTGAPGMNTEAFF.

The chain links TRBV7-6 to TRBJ2-3; a weak D match, TRBD2 (6 bases). Trimming left V 1 base short and J 5 bases short, with 19 bases between. The CDR3 extends over 17 amino acids. CDR1 and CDR2 from the germline V gene are SGHVS and FNYEAQ. The CDR3 coding sequence is TGTGCCAGCAGCTTAGAGGGAGGTTTGGCAGCCCGAGATACGCAGTATTTT. As protein: CASSLEGGLAARDTQYF.

Only a few counts were recorded for this clone. The V and J genes are TRBV4-2 and TRBJ2-2, with D possibly matching TRBD2 (5 bases). Trimming left V 1 base short and J 0 bases short, with 9 bases between. The CDR3 has 16 residues. Germline assignment: CDR1 LGHNA and CDR2 YNFKEQ. The CDR3 region has the DNA TGTGCCAGCAGCCAAGCGAGCGGAGCGAACACCGGGGAGCTGTTTTTT. This encodes CASSQASGANTGELFF.

The CDR3 DNA is TGTGCCAGAACCTCAGACGGGGGAGACGTCCGGGAGGGCCTTCCCATATACGAGCAGTACGTC. Translated, it gives CARTSDGGDVREGLPIYEQYV. This chain uses TRBV5-3 with TRBJ2-7, with 8 bases identical to TRBD2. TRBV5-3 is an ORF, with its function uncertain. V dropped 6 bases and J dropped 4; count of bases not matched to a gene: 30. The CDR3 runs 21 residues.

This chain connects TRBV5-1 to TRBJ1-4, with D possibly being TRBD1 (5 bases). V was trimmed by 4 bases and J by 2 bases, leaving 18 bases between them. This CDR3 is 17 amino acids long. CDR1 and CDR2 from the germline V gene are SGHRS and YFSETQ. The CDR3 nucleotides are TGCGCCAGCAGCGCCGACCCCCCAGGGTCGACTAATGAAAAACTGTTTTTT. This translates into CASSADPPGSTNEKLFF.

The chain is built from TRBV4-1 and TRBJ1-3; D is unresolved. The CDR3 spans 15 residues. The germline gives CDR1 MGHRA, CDR2 YSYEKL. V lost 4 bases to trimming and J lost 4 bases, with 14 bases between them. The CDR3 protein is CASSPGGLKGNTIYF. CDR3 DNA: TGCGCCAGCAGCCCCGGAGGGTTGAAAGGAAACACCATATATTTT.

The chain joins TRBV10-3 to TRBJ2-1; D is possibly TRBD1 (5 bases). The germline V and J ends were trimmed by 3 bases and 10 bases, with 13 bases remaining between them. The CDR3 runs to 13 residues. Germline CDR1 ENHRY, CDR2 SYGVKD. The CDR3 protein is CAISETAGREQFF. CDR3 DNA sequence: TGTGCCATCAGTGAAACGGCAGGGCGGGAGCAGTTCTTC.

The chain carries TRBV6-5 and TRBJ2-3; D might be TRBD1 (6 bases). From germline, CDR1 is MNHEY and CDR2 SVGAGI. There are 15 residues in the CDR3. Trimming took 6 bases from V and 6 from J, leaving 19 bases between them. CDR3 nucleotide sequence: TGTGCCAGCAGGAATTCAGTAGGGGGTAAGGATACGCAGTATTTT. Its protein is CASRNSVGGKDTQYF.

Only one count was recorded for this clone. The rearrangement joins TRBV19 to TRBJ2-7; TRBD2 matches at 11 bases. This CDR3 has 16 amino acids. Unmatched junction bases numbered 8, after V lost 3 bases and J lost 4 bases. Per germline, CDR1 LNHDA and CDR2 SQIVND (reference sequence). The CDR3, as DNA: TGTGCCAGTAGTATCTCACCACTAGCGGGAGCGTACGAGCAGTACTTC. Protein sequence: CASSISPLAGAYEQYF.

This clone was seen a few times. The chain carries TRBV2 and TRBJ2-7; weak D call: TRBD2 (6 bases). CDR1 and CDR2 (germline): SNHLY, FYNNEI. Trimming shortened V by 9 bases and J by 0 bases, and 12 bases separated the two germline ends. The CDR3 totals 13 residues. CDR3 nucleotides: TGTGCCAGAGGTAGCGGAAGCTCCTACGAGCAGTACTTC. Translation: CARGSGSSYEQYF.